Below are 8 T cell receptor beta chains sequenced from a single sample in a study of T cells expressing NK-cell markers. With the 5' RACE reads reprocessed, TCRdb shows one record per CDR3 protein and no DNA. The listing contains some 500,000 distinct CDR3 sequences. Sequencing used blood T cells: a sorted CD56 or NKG2C T cell subset, CD4+ or CD8+ T cells, or bulk PBMC T cells (not recorded which). These receptors were obtained from a woman between 45 and 60 years old in good health.

The chain links TRBV29-1 to TRBJ2-5; checking the TCRdb D call of TRBD2 is not possible without DNA. CDR1 and CDR2 (germline): SQVTM, ANQGSEA. The CDR3 length is 14 residues. The CDR3 sequence: CSALLAGGGETQYF.

The genes are TRBV7-2 and TRBJ2-3; there is no DNA to check the TCRdb D call of TRBD1. Germline CDR1 SGHTA, CDR2 FQGNSA. The length of the CDR3 is 14 residues. The CDR3 here is CASSFGDTTDTQYF.

The V call is TRBV6-5, the J call TRBJ2-1; TCRdb picks TRBD2, but there is no DNA to check that call. The V gene's germline CDR1 is MNHEY and CDR2 SVGAGI. This CDR3 region has 16 residues. Here the CDR3 reads CASSLRLAGPSNEQFF.

The chain employs TRBV10-3 and TRBJ2-3; TCRdb proposes TRBD2, but this gene call is untestable without DNA. Germline lookup yields CDR1 ENHRY and CDR2 SYGVKD. CDR3 length: 12 residues. The CDR3 reads CAMGLSTDTQYF.

V and J are TRBV5-1 and TRBJ1-4; the D call of TRBD1 rests on TCRdb alone, since no DNA is present to check it. The CDR3 has 14 amino acids. The germline CDR1 and CDR2 sequences are SGHRS and YFSETQ. CDR3 in amino acids: CASRVGVTNEKLFF.

The rearrangement links TRBV20-1 to TRBJ1-5. CDR1 and CDR2 (germline): DFQATT, SNEGSKA (reference sequence). The CDR3 runs 15 residues. The CDR3 sequence is CSARKTGPSNQPQHF.

This chain links TRBV5-1 with TRBJ2-1. The length of the CDR3 is 15 residues. Germline V gives CDR1 SGHRS, CDR2 YFSETQ. The CDR3 spells CASSLDLLPSNEQFF.

This rearrangement joins TRBV11-3 to TRBJ1-1; TCRdb picks TRBD1, but there is no DNA to check that call. The CDR3 is 13 residues long. The germline V gene encodes CDR1 SGHNT and CDR2 YENEEA. The CDR3 here is CALSTGVNTEAFF.